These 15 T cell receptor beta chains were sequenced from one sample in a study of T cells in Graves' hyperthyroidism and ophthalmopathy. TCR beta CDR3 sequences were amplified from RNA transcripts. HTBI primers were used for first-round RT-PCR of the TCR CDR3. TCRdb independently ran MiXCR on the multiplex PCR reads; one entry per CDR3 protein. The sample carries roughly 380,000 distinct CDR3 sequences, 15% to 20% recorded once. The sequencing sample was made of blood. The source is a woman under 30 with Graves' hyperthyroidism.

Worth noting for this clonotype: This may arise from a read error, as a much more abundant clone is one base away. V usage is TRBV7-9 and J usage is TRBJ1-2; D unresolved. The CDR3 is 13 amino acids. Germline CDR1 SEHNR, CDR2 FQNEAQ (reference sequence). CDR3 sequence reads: CASSLAHHYGYIF. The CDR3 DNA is TGTGCCAGCAGCTTAGCTCACCACTATGGCTACATCTTC.

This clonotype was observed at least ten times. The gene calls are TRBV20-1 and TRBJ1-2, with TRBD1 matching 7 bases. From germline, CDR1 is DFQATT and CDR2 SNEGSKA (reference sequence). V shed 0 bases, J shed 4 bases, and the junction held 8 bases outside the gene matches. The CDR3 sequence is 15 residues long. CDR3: CSARDDRAEGYGYTF. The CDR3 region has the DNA TGCAGTGCTAGAGATGACAGGGCTGAGGGCTATGGCTACACCTTC.

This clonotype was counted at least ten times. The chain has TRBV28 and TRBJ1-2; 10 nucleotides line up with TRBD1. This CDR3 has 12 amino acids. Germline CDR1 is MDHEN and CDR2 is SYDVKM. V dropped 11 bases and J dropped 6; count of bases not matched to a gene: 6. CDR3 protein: CAAAGTGDGYTF. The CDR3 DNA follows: TGTGCCGCCGCCGGGACAGGGGATGGCTACACCTTC.

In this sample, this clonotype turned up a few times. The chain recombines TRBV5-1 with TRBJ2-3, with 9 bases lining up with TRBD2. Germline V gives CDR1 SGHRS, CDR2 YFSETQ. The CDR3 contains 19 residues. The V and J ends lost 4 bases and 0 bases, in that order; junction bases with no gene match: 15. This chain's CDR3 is CASSDAAGTSTRSTDTQYF. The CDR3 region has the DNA TGCGCCAGCAGCGACGCGGCCGGGACTAGCACCCGAAGCACAGATACGCAGTATTTT.

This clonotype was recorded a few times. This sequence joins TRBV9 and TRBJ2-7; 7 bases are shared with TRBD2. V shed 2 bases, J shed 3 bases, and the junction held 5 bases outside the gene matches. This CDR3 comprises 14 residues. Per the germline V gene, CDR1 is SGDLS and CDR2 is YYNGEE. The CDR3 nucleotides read TGTGCCAGCAGCGTTAGGGGAGGGTACTACGAGCAGTACTTC. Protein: CASSVRGGYYEQYF.

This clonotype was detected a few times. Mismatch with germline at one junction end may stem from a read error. The CDR3 sequence: CAGGSTSLGLGTGELFF. In nucleotides, the CDR3 is TGTGCTGGTGGTTCGACAAGTTTAGGACTTGGAACCGGGGAGCTGTTTTTT. The chain joins TRBV12-5 to TRBJ2-2, with a possible D match to TRBD2 (5 bases). Germline loops: CDR1 LGHNT, CDR2 FRNRAP. The CDR3 covers 17 residues. The whole variable domain, remainder taken from reference TRBV12-5 and TRBJ2-2, is DARVTQTPRHKVTEMGQEVTMRCQPILGHNTVFWYRQTMMQGLELLAYFRNRAPLDDSGMPKDRFSAEMPDATLATLKIQPSEPRDSAVYFCAGGSTSLGLGTGELFFGEGSRLTVL.

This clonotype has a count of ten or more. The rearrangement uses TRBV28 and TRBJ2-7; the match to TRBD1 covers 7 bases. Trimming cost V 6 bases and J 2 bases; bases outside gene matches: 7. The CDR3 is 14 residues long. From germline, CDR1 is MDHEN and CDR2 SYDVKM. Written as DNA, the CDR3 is TGTGCCAGCAGCCCCGGGACAGAGACCTACGAGCAGTACTTC. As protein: CASSPGTETYEQYF.

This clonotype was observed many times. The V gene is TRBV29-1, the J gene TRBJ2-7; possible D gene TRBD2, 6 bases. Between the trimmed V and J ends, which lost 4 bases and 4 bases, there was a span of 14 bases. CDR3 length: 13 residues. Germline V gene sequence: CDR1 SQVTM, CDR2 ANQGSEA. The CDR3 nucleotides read TGCAGCGTTGGACCCGGGGAGGTGTACGAGCAGTACTTC. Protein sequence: CSVGPGEVYEQYF.

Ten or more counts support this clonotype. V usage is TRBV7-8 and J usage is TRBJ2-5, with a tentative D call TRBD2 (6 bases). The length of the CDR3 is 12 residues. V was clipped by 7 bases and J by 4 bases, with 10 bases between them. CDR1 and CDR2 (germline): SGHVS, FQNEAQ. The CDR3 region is CASILSGETQYF. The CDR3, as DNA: TGTGCCAGCATCCTTAGCGGAGAGACCCAGTACTTC.

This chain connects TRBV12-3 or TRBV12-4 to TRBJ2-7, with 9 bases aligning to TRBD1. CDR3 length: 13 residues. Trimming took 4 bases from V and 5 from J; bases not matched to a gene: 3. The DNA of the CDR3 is TGTGCCAGCAGTTACGGGGACAGGGACGAGCAGTACTTC. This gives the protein CASSYGDRDEQYF.

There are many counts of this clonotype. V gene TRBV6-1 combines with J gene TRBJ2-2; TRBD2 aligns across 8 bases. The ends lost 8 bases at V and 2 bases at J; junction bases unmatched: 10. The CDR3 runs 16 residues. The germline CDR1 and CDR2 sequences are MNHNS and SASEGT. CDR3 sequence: CASREESGGNTGELFF. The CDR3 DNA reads TGTGCCAGCCGCGAGGAGAGCGGGGGAAACACCGGGGAGCTGTTTTTT.

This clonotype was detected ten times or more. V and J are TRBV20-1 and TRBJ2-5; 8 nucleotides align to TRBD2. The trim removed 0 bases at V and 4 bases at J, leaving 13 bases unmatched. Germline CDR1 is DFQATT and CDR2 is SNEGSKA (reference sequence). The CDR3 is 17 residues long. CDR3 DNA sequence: TGCAGTGCTAGAGATCATTCTTTAGGCGGGGGGAGAGAGACCCAGTACTTC. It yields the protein CSARDHSLGGGRETQYF.

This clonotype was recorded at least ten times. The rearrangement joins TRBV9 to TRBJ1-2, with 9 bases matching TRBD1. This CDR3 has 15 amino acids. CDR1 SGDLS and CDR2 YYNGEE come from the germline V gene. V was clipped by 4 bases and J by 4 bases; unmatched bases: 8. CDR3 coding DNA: TGTGCCAGCAGCTCACAGGGGGCGTCCTTCTATGGCTACACCTTC. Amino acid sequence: CASSSQGASFYGYTF.

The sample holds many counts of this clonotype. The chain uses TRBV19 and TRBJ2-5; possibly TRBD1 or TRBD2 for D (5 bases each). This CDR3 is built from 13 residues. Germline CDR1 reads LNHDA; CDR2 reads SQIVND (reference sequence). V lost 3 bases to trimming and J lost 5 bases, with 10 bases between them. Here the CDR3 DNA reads TGTGCCAGTAGTATCCGCTGGGGGGAGACCCAGTACTTC. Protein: CASSIRWGETQYF.

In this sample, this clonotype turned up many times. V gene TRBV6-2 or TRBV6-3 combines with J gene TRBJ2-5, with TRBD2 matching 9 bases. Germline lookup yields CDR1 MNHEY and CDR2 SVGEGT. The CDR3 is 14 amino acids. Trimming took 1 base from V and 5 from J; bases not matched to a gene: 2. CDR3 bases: TGTGCCAGCAGTTACTGGACTAGCGCGGAGACCCAGTACTTC. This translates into CASSYWTSAETQYF.